This T cell receptor (beta chain) was recorded in a study of T cell responses to AZD1222 COVID-19 vaccine. Findings of the study overall: There were repertoire samples only from the period after the peak T cell response. Nearly half of spike-specific TCRs reportedly go after variant regions that carry no mutations.

Details on this clone: Its antigen remains unknown.

CDR3 size: 17 residues. Trimming took 6 bases from V and 2 from J, leaving 20 bases between them. Germline V gene lookup returns CDR1 LGHDT and CDR2 YNNKEL (reference sequence). Assay: immunoSEQ multiplex PCR; the TCRdb copy retains only in-frame clones and omits some. The sample includes tens of thousands of clones, over 70% of them seen just once. This clonotype was obtained from an adult who received the AZD1222 COVID-19 vaccine. The sample was peripheral blood, taken 28 days after the second AZD1222 dose. This chain connects TRBV3-1 (or the pseudogene TRBV3-2) to TRBJ2-4; D may be TRBD1 or TRBD2 (5 bases each). The CDR3 DNA sequence: TGTGCCAGCAGTCCGGACTGGGGCTCGGGGCCCAAAAACATTCAGTACTTC. Amino acid sequence: CASSPDWGSGPKNIQYF.